This T cell receptor beta chain comes out of a study of T cell changes during pregnancy in multiple sclerosis (dated by TCRdb to between 2019 and 2020). For context, the study as a whole: Changes in the T cell repertoire over the course of pregnancy were examined in this study in women with multiple sclerosis.

Library prep was done by the immunoSEQ multiplex PCR assay. This is the immuneACCESS table as TCRdb keeps it, with only in-frame sequences that have V and J called. A part of the clones is gone; compared with another copy, unresolved V genes explain less than half, and the rest is unexplained. The sample table holds 40,000 to 45,000 clones, of which 90% were seen once. The ten top clones hold 0.7% of the sample. V drops 0 bases and J drops 5 bases, leaving 14 bases in between. CDR1 and CDR2 are read off the germline V gene as SGHRS and YFSETQ. The CDR3 goes from the cysteine to the phenylalanine over 15 residues. CDR3 DNA only is kept here, 45 bases in frame from base 1. Worth noting for this clone: What antigen it recognizes has not been identified. No much larger clonotype is one base removed from it; base qualities were not supplied.

The sample consisted of CD4+ T cells from peripheral blood mononuclear cells, taken before pregnancy. Rearrangement joined TRBV5-1 to TRBJ2-5, and TRBD2 may be the D gene, going by 6 matching bases. This sequence originates from a female donor with multiple sclerosis, enrolled in a pregnancy study. The CDR3 region has the sequence CASSLEADYRETQYF. The nucleotides are TGCGCCAGCAGCTTGGAAGCGGACTACCGGGAGACCCAGTACTTC.